This TCR beta chain appears in the sequencing data of a study of blood T cell repertoires in COVID-19. Enrolled through a virtual design, the participants were between roughly 18 and 95 years of age and came from about two dozen US areas. The V segment lost 8 bases and the J segment 5 bases; nucleotides outside the gene matches: 8. The CDR3 loop spans 13 amino acids. The germline V gene has CDR1 SEHNR and CDR2 FQNEAQ (reference sequence). Method: immunoSEQ multiplex PCR; TCRdb's copy keeps in-frame clones and lacks some. The sample has a few hundred thousand clones, 88% seen once. The sequence was collected from a woman in her thirties or forties with acute COVID-19. Sequencing used PBMCs or T cells enriched from blood (not recorded which). The chain combines TRBV7-9 with TRBJ2-7; 8 bases map to TRBD2. For the CDR3, the DNA is TGTGCCAGCGCAGCGGGAGCGATCGACGAGCAGTACTTC. Protein: CASAAGAIDEQYF.